This record concerns one T cell receptor (beta chain) sequence. Its cognate antigen is unknown. This sample was included in a study of T cell responses to AZD1222 COVID-19 vaccine. Whether given at about 4 or about 12 weeks, second doses were pooled. Trimming stripped 0 bases from V and 1 base from J, with 19 bases between. Germline V lookup: CDR1 GTSNPN, CDR2 SVGIG (reference sequence). CDR3 length: 18 amino acids. Assay: immunoSEQ multiplex PCR; the TCRdb copy retains only in-frame clones and omits some. The data show 180,000 or so clones, 90% to 95% seen once. General study findings and limits: The study identified only six AZD1222 recipients as seropositive at baseline.

The sample was peripheral blood, taken 28 days after the second AZD1222 dose. The TCR was taken from an adult who received the AZD1222 COVID-19 vaccine. The genes are TRBV30 and TRBJ1-5; D is perhaps TRBD1 (5 bases). The chain's CDR3 is CAWSVDRLSRGSNQPQHF. The CDR3 DNA reads TGTGCCTGGAGTGTCGACCGGCTCTCAAGGGGAAGCAATCAGCCCCAGCATTTT.